These T cell receptor beta chains were read from a single sample in a study of blood T cell repertoires in COVID-19. Sequenced by immunoSEQ multiplex PCR; TCRdb stores in-frame clones only, minus some. The data hold more than 65,000 clones, with roughly 84% observed a single time. The sequencing input was peripheral blood. These receptors were obtained from a woman in her 50s with acute or convalescent COVID-19. Each CDR3 is given with its conserved first and last residue. The D gene is left open where the match is weak. Expanded clones get a size class; other rows say once, few or many, or leave the size out.

cdr3_aa cdr3_nt clone_size j_call v_call d_call
CASSPGGTLRAELFF TGTGCCAGCAGCCCGGGGGGGACCCTTAGAGCGGAGCTGTTTTTT NA TRBJ2-2 TRBV6-4 TRBD2
CASSQGQEYNSPLHF TGTGCCAGCAGCCAGGGACAGGAGTATAATTCACCCCTCCACTTT NA TRBJ1-6 TRBV4-2 TRBD1
CASRIRLAERYEQYF TGTGCCAGCAGGATACGACTAGCGGAGCGCTACGAGCAGTACTTC few TRBJ2-7 TRBV27 TRBD2
CASSSRGGEQFF TGTGCCAGCAGCTCTAGAGGGGGTGAGCAGTTCTTC NA TRBJ2-1 TRBV7-2 NA
CASSFRTGRINQPQHF TGTGCCAGCAGTTTTAGGACAGGGAGGATAAATCAGCCCCAGCATTTT NA TRBJ1-5 TRBV28 TRBD1
CASSLFGGYNEQFF TGTGCCAGCAGCTTGTTCGGGGGATACAATGAGCAGTTCTTC NA TRBJ2-1 TRBV5-6 NA
CASSTGQSDGQPQHF TGTGCCAGCTCAACCGGACAGTCGGACGGTCAGCCCCAGCATTTT NA TRBJ1-5 TRBV18 NA
CASRRDRDTGELFF TGTGCCAGCAGACGGGACAGGGACACCGGGGAGCTGTTTTTT few TRBJ2-2 TRBV7-9 TRBD1
CASSLTGHNEQFF TGTGCCAGCAGTCTCACAGGGCACAATGAGCAGTTCTTC NA TRBJ2-1 TRBV2 NA
CASSSHHQGAIWYEKLFF TGTGCCAGCAGCTCGCATCACCAGGGGGCAATATGGTATGAAAAACTGTTTTTT NA TRBJ1-4 TRBV5-8 TRBD1
CASSFSPGSVTEAFF TGTGCCAGCAGCTTCTCACCGGGGAGCGTCACTGAAGCTTTCTTT NA TRBJ1-1 TRBV5-6 NA
CSASPGSGTGELFF TGCAGTGCTAGTCCAGGATCGGGGACCGGGGAGCTGTTTTTT NA TRBJ2-2 TRBV20-1 NA
CASSLFRTGGDWPGELFF TGTGCCAGCAGCTTATTCCGAACGGGAGGGGACTGGCCCGGGGAGCTGTTTTTT NA TRBJ2-2 TRBV7-3 TRBD2
CASSRGNPGELFF TGTGCCAGCTCCCGAGGGAATCCCGGGGAGCTGTTTTTT NA TRBJ2-2 TRBV12-3/TRBV12-4 NA
CSVERTGGGYTF TGCAGCGTTGAAAGGACAGGGGGGGGCTACACCTTC NA TRBJ1-2 TRBV29-1 TRBD1
CASSQDRGTSYGYTF TGTGCCAGCAGCCAAGATCGGGGGACGTCCTATGGCTACACCTTC NA TRBJ1-2 TRBV4-2 NA
CASSLGLGGDSTDTQYF TGCGCCAGCAGCTTGGGACTTGGCGGGGATAGCACAGATACGCAGTATTTT NA TRBJ2-3 TRBV5-1 NA
CASSPDREGHEKLFF TGTGCCAGCAGCCCCGACAGGGAAGGACATGAAAAACTGTTTTTT few TRBJ1-4 TRBV4-2 TRBD1
CASSLDTRGILAAKNIQYF TGCGCCAGCAGCTTGGACACTCGCGGGATTCTGGCAGCCAAAAACATTCAGTACTTC NA TRBJ2-4 TRBV5-1 NA
CASSLLPNSPLHF TGTGCCAGCAGTCTACTACCTAATTCACCCCTCCACTTT once TRBJ1-6 TRBV6-5 NA
CASRIGQPKSSYNSPLHF TGTGCCAGCAGGATCGGACAGCCCAAGAGCTCCTATAATTCACCCCTCCACTTT NA TRBJ1-6 TRBV3-1/TRBV3-2 NA
CASSLLGRGDQPQHF TGTGCCAGCAGCTTACTGGGCAGGGGAGATCAGCCCCAGCATTTT NA TRBJ1-5 TRBV7-2 NA
CASSLEQRGTVGYTF TGTGCCAGCAGTCTAGAACAGAGGGGGACGGTGGGCTACACCTTC NA TRBJ1-2 TRBV28 NA
CASSTTGLSGNTIYF TGTGCCAGTAGCACGACAGGGCTCTCTGGAAACACCATATATTTT NA TRBJ1-3 TRBV19 TRBD1
CASGVALGNQPQHF TGTGCCAGCGGAGTGGCACTCGGTAATCAGCCCCAGCATTTT NA TRBJ1-5 TRBV2 NA
CSVGIRRLAGTLNEQYF TGCAGCGTTGGTATCCGGCGGCTAGCGGGAACTCTCAACGAGCAGTACTTC NA TRBJ2-7 TRBV29-1 TRBD2
CASSLGGFGAETQYF TGTGCCAGCAGCTTGGGGGGGTTCGGGGCGGAGACCCAGTACTTC NA TRBJ2-5 TRBV11-2 TRBD2
CASSGTSGSPTGELFF TGTGCCAGCAGCGGGACTAGCGGGAGTCCCACCGGGGAGCTGTTTTTT NA TRBJ2-2 TRBV9 TRBD2
CASRNPGAHNEKLFF TGTGCCAGTAGGAATCCGGGTGCCCATAATGAAAAACTGTTTTTT NA TRBJ1-4 TRBV19 NA